The T cell receptor (beta chain) described here comes from a study of T cells expressing NK-cell markers. At the level of the study: Underlying the TCR beta repertoires were sorted CD3+CD56+NKG2C+, CD3+CD56+NKG2C- and CD3+CD56-NKG2C+ T cells. HCMV serostatus: most of the eight sequenced donors positive, one negative. Study outcomes and limitations: One observes that, in a few donors, these clonotypes were also the leading ones within the CD3+CD56-NKG2C+ fraction.

The TCR beta cDNA came from 5'RACE template switching with UMIs. For each CDR3 protein, TCRdb gives one entry from its re-call of the 5' RACE reads, without DNA. The table counts 200,000 to 300,000 distinct CDR3 sequences; around 0.42% lies in the top ten. The CDR3 is made up of 12 amino acids. Details on this clonotype: What it binds is unknown.

The V gene is TRBV12-3 or TRBV12-4, the J gene TRBJ2-3. The sample comprised blood T cells: a sorted CD56 or NKG2C T cell subset, CD4+ or CD8+ T cells, or bulk PBMC T cells (not recorded which). This receptor was identified in a young man in good health. This chain's CDR3 is CASSRAQDTQYF.